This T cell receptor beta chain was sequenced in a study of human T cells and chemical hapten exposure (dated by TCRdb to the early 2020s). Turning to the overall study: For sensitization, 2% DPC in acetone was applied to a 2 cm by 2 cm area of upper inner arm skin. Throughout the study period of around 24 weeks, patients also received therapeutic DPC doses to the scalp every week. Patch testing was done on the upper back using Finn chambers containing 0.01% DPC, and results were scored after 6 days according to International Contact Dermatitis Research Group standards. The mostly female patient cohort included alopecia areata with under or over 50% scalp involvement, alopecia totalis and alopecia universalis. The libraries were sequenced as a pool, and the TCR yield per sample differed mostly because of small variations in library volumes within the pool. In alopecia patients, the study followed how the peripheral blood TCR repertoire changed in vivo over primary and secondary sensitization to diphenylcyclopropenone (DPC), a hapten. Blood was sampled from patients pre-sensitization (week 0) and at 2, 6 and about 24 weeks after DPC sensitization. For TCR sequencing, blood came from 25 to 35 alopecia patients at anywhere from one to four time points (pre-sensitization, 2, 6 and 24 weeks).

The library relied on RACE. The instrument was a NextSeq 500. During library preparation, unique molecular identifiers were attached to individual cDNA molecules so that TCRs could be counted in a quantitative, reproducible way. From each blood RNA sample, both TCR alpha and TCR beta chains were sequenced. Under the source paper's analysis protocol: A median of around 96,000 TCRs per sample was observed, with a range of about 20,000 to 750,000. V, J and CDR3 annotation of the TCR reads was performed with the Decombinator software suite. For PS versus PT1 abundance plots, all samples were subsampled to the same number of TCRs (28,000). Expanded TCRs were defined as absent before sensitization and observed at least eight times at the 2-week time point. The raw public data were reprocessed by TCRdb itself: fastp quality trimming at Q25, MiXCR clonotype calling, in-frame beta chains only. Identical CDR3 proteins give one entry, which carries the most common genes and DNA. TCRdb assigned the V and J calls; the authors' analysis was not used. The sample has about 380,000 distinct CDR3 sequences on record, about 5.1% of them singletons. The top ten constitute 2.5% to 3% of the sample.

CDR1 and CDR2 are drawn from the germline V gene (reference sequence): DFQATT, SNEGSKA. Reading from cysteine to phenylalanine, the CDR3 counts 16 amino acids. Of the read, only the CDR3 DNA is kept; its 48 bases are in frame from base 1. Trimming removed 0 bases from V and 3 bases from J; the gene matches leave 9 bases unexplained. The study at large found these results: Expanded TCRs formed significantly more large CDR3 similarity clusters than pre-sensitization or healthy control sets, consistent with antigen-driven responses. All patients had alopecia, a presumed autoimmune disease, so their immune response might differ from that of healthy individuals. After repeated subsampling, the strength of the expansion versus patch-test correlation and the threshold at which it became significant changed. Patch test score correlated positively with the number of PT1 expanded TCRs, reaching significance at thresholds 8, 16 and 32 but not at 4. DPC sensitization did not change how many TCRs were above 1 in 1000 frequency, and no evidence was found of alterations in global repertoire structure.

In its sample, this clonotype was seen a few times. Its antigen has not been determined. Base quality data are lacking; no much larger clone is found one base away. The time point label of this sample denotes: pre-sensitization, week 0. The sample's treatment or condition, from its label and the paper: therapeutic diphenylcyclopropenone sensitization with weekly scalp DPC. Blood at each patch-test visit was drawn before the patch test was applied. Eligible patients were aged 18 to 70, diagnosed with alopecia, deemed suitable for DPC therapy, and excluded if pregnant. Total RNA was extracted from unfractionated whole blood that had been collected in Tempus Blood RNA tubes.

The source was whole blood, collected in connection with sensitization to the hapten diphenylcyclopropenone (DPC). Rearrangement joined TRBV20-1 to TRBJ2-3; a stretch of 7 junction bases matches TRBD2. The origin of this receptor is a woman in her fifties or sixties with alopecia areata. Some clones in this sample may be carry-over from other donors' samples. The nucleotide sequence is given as TGCAGTGCTAGAGATGGCCTCGGACTAGAGACAGATACGCAGTATTTT. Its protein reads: CSARDGLGLETDTQYF.